This TCR beta chain was recorded in a study of T cells after yellow fever vaccination. About the research overall: Preparation of the low-cell-number fractions used SMART-Seq v4 Ultra Low Input.

General study findings and limits: Once the booster was given, most primary-vaccination clones reappeared, at roughly 96% for CD4 and 85% to 90% for CD8. Some clonotypes, a small share, were shared between CD4 and CD8 compartments.

This clonotype was seen many times. Its antigen is currently unknown. 5'RACE template switching generated TCR cDNA, adding a universal primer site and UMIs. TCRdb recomputed calls from the 5' RACE reads with MiXCR, one row per CDR3 protein. The sample has 150,000 or so distinct CDR3 sequences, less than 8.5% seen once. V lost 4 bases and J lost 4; bases outside the gene matches: 5. This CDR3 comprises 15 residues. The V gene's germline CDR1 is SGHRS and CDR2 YFSETQ. This material consisted of CD4+ T cells sorted from PBMCs, taken 10 days after the yellow fever booster vaccination. V and J are TRBV5-1 and TRBJ2-6, with 7 bases that match TRBD2. The TCR was taken from a man aged 25-40 years who received the YFV17D yellow fever vaccine. The CDR3 is CASSPQRGGANVLTF. Here the CDR3 DNA reads TGCGCCAGCAGCCCGCAGCGGGGAGGGGCCAACGTCCTGACTTTC.